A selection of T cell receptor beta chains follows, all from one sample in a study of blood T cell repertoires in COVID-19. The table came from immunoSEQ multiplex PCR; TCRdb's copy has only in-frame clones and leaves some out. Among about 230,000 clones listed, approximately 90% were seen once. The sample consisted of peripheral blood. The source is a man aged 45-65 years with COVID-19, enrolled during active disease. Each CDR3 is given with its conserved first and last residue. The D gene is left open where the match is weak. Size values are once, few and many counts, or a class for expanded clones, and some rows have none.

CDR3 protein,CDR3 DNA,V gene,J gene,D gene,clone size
CASSYSKPGELFF,TGTGCCAGCAGTTACTCGAAGCCCGGGGAGCTGTTTTTT,TRBV6-6,TRBJ2-2,NA,NA
CASSKIGPTSVPSYEQYF,TGTGCCAGCAGCAAAATTGGGCCGACTAGCGTACCCTCCTACGAGCAGTACTTC,TRBV21-1,TRBJ2-7,NA,NA
CASSQAPGQSDGYTF,TGTGCCAGCAGCCAAGCCCCTGGACAGTCAGATGGCTACACCTTC,TRBV3-1/TRBV3-2,TRBJ1-2,NA,NA
CASSSTGTSPEQFF,TGTGCCAGCAGCTCCACCGGGACAAGCCCTGAGCAGTTCTTC,TRBV7-3,TRBJ2-1,NA,NA
CASADRGPDQPQHF,TGTGCCAGCGCCGACAGGGGGCCGGATCAGCCCCAGCATTTT,TRBV27,TRBJ1-5,TRBD1,medium-sized
CASSYLSGGQYNEQFF,TGTGCCAGCAGTTACTTGTCAGGGGGTCAATACAATGAGCAGTTCTTC,TRBV6-5,TRBJ2-1,TRBD1,NA
CASNPGPSNQPQHF,TGTGCCAGTAACCCCGGTCCTAGCAATCAGCCCCAGCATTTT,TRBV19,TRBJ1-5,NA,NA
CASSIGQGRETQYF,TGTGCCAGTAGTATCGGACAGGGACGGGAGACCCAGTACTTC,TRBV19,TRBJ2-5,TRBD1,NA
CATSRDQNLYGYTF,TGTGCCACCAGCAGAGATCAGAATCTCTATGGCTACACCTTC,TRBV15,TRBJ1-2,NA,NA
CASSEVAGGNTGELFF,TGTGCCAGCAGTGAGGTCGCAGGGGGGAACACCGGGGAGCTGTTTTTT,TRBV6-1,TRBJ2-2,TRBD1,NA
CASSLRGGRVNYGYTF,TGTGCCAGCAGCTTAAGGGGGGGCAGGGTTAACTATGGCTACACCTTC,TRBV7-2,TRBJ1-2,NA,NA
CASSVDLDSHNSPLHF,TGTGCCAGCAGCGTAGATCTGGACAGTCATAATTCACCCCTCCACTTT,TRBV9,TRBJ1-6,NA,NA
CSASRGNEQFF,TGCAGTGCATCCCGGGGGAATGAGCAGTTCTTC,TRBV20-1,TRBJ2-1,NA,NA
CASSGQGAFGYTF,TGTGCCAGTAGCGGACAGGGGGCCTTCGGCTACACCTTC,TRBV19,TRBJ1-2,TRBD1,NA
CASSYSNTANTEAFF,TGTGCCAGCAGTTACTCGAATACAGCGAACACTGAAGCTTTCTTT,TRBV6-2/TRBV6-3,TRBJ1-1,NA,NA
CAWSPLRTGELFF,TGTGCCTGGAGTCCCCTCAGGACCGGGGAGCTGTTTTTT,TRBV30,TRBJ2-2,NA,NA
CASGRGDEAFF,TGTGCCAGTGGGAGGGGCGATGAAGCTTTCTTT,TRBV12-3/TRBV12-4,TRBJ1-1,NA,NA
CASSPQGRGETGELFF,TGTGCCAGCAGCCCTCAGGGACGGGGGGAGACCGGGGAGCTGTTTTTT,TRBV14,TRBJ2-2,TRBD2,NA
CASSFAGDNEQFF,TGCGCCAGCAGCTTTGCGGGGGACAATGAGCAGTTCTTC,TRBV5-1,TRBJ2-1,TRBD2,NA
CASSEQGGGEKLFF,TGTGCCAGCAGCGAACAGGGAGGGGGTGAAAAACTGTTTTTT,TRBV7-8,TRBJ1-4,NA,NA
CASQLATETQYF,TGTGCTAGCCAACTAGCTACTGAGACCCAGTACTTC,TRBV12-5,TRBJ2-5,NA,few
CASSQGLSTDTQYF,TGTGCCAGCAGCCAGGGACTTAGCACAGATACGCAGTATTTT,TRBV9,TRBJ2-3,NA,NA
CASNSGGQGAIFNSPLHF,TGTGCCAGCAATAGCGGCGGCCAAGGGGCCATTTTTAATTCACCCCTCCACTTT,TRBV5-4,TRBJ1-6,NA,NA
CASRTLAKRNEQYF,TGTGCCAGCAGGACCCTAGCGAAAAGGAACGAGCAGTACTTC,TRBV28,TRBJ2-7,NA,NA
CASSPRAGGTDTQYF,TGTGCCAGCAGCCCTCGAGCGGGAGGGACAGATACGCAGTATTTT,TRBV4-2,TRBJ2-3,TRBD2,NA
CASSLSYSGRAYEQYF,TGTGCCAGCAGTTTATCCTATAGCGGGAGGGCCTACGAGCAGTACTTC,TRBV27,TRBJ2-7,TRBD2,NA
CASSLPRDRGYGYTF,TGTGCCAGCAGCTTGCCCCGGGACAGGGGCTATGGCTACACCTTC,TRBV5-6,TRBJ1-2,TRBD1,NA
CASSLRQREGSYEQYF,TGCGCCAGCAGCTTAAGGCAGCGGGAGGGTTCCTACGAGCAGTACTTC,TRBV5-1,TRBJ2-7,TRBD2,once
CASSGTGNYNSPLHF,TGTGCCAGTAGTGGGACAGGGAACTATAATTCACCCCTCCACTTT,TRBV19,TRBJ1-6,TRBD1,NA
CASSIEQGDYGYTF,TGTGCCAGTAGTATTGAACAGGGAGACTATGGCTACACCTTC,TRBV19,TRBJ1-2,NA,NA
CASSLADSPTDTQYF,TGCGCCAGCAGCTTGGCGGACAGCCCCACAGATACGCAGTATTTT,TRBV5-1,TRBJ2-3,NA,NA
CASSLGGIFSTDTQYF,TGTGCCAGCAGCTTAGGTGGCATCTTTAGCACAGATACGCAGTATTTT,TRBV7-2,TRBJ2-3,NA,NA
CASSLGQGLIGQFF,TGCGCCAGCAGCCTGGGACAGGGACTTATTGGGCAGTTCTTC,TRBV5-1,TRBJ2-1,TRBD1,NA
CASSPTGTYEQYF,TGTGCCAGCAGCCCGACGGGAACCTACGAGCAGTACTTC,TRBV3-1/TRBV3-2,TRBJ2-7,NA,NA
CASSKEGALNEQFF,TGTGCCAGCAGCAAGGAGGGGGCCCTCAATGAGCAGTTCTTC,TRBV7-3,TRBJ2-1,NA,NA
CSVQGLWAEAFF,TGCAGCGTTCAGGGCCTCTGGGCTGAAGCTTTCTTT,TRBV29-1,TRBJ1-1,NA,NA
CASRPDPDRVYGYTF,TGTGCCAGCAGACCCGACCCGGACAGGGTGTACGGCTACACCTTC,TRBV6-5,TRBJ1-2,TRBD1,NA
CASSLEGQGPSDTQYF,TGTGCCAGCAGCTTGGAGGGACAGGGTCCCTCAGATACGCAGTATTTT,TRBV5-4,TRBJ2-3,TRBD1,NA
CASSQTGGIGNTIYF,TGTGCCAGCTCACAAACAGGGGGCATTGGAAACACCATATATTTT,TRBV18,TRBJ1-3,TRBD1,NA
CASSPTSGMSGELFF,TGCGCCAGCAGCCCGACTAGCGGGATGTCCGGGGAGCTGTTTTTT,TRBV5-1,TRBJ2-2,TRBD2,NA